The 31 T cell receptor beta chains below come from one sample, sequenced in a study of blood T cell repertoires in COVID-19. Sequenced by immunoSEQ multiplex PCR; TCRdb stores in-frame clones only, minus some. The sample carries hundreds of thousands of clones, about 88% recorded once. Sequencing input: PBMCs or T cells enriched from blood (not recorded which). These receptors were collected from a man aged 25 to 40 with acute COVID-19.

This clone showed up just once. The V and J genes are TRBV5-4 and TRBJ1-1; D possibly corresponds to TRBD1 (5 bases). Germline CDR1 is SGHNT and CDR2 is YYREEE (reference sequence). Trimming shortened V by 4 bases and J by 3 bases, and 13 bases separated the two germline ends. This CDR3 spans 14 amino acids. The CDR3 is CASSPSAGDTEAFF. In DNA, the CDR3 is TGTGCCAGCAGCCCGTCGGCGGGGGACACTGAAGCTTTCTTT. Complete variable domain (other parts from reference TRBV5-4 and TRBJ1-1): ETGVTQSPTHLIKTRGQQVTLRCSSQSGHNTVSWYQQALGQGPQFIFQYYREEENGRGNFPPRFSGLQFPNYSSELNVNALELDDSALYLCASSPSAGDTEAFFGQGTRLTVV.

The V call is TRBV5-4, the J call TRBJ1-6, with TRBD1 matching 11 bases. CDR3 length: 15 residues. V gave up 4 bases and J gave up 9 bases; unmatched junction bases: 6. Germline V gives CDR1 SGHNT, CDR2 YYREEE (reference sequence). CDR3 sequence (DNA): TGTGCCAGCAGCCCCTCGGGACAGGGGGGTTCACCCCTCCACTTT. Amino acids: CASSPSGQGGSPLHF. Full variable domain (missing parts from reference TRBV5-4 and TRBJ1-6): ETGVTQSPTHLIKTRGQQVTLRCSSQSGHNTVSWYQQALGQGPQFIFQYYREEENGRGNFPPRFSGLQFPNYSSELNVNALELDDSALYLCASSPSGQGGSPLHFGNGTRLTVT.

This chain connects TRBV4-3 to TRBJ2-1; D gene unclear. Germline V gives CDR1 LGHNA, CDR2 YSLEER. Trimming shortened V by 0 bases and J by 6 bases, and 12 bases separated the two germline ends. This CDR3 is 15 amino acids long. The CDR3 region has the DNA TGCGCCAGCAGCCAAGACGGCCTAGGCGGCAATGAGCAGTTCTTC. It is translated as CASSQDGLGGNEQFF.

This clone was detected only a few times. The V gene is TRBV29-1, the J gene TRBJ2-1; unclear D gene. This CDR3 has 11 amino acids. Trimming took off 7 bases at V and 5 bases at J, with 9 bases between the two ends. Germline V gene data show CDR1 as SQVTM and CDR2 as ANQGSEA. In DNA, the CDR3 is TGCAGCGGCCAGATGGACAATGAGCAGTTCTTC. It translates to CSGQMDNEQFF.

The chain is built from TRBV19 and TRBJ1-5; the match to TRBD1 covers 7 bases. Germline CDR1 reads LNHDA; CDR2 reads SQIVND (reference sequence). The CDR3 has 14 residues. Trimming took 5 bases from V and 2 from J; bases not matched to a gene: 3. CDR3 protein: CASSQTGGNQPQHF. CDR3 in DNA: TGTGCCAGTAGTCAAACAGGGGGCAATCAGCCCCAGCATTTT.

CDR3 DNA sequence: TGTGCCAGCACCCTAACAGGGGAGACTGAAGCTTTCTTT. Translated: CASTLTGETEAFF. This chain joins TRBV7-9 and TRBJ1-1, with 7 positions matching TRBD1. V was clipped by 7 bases and J by 5 bases; unmatched bases: 7. This CDR3 contains 13 residues. CDR1 and CDR2 from the germline V gene are SEHNR and FQNEAQ (reference sequence).

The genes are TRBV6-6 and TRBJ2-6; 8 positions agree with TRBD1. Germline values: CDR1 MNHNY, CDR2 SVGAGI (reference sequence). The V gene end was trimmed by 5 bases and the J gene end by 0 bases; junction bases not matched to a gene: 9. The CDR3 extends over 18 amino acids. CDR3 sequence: CASSPDRDPGSGANVLTF. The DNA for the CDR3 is TGTGCCAGCAGTCCGGACAGGGATCCAGGCTCTGGGGCCAACGTCCTGACTTTC.

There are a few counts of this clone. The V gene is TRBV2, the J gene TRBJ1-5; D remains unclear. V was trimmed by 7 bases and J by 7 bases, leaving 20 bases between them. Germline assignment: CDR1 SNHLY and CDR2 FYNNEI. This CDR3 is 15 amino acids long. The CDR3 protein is CASKGKGGIDQPQHF. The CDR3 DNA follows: TGTGCCAGCAAGGGCAAGGGCGGGATCGACCAGCCCCAGCATTTT.

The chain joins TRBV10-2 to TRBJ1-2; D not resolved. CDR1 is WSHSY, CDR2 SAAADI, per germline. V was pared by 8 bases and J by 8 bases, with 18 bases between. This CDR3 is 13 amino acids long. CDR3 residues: CASSPSGSMGYTF. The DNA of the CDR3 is TGCGCCAGCTCCCCCTCGGGGTCTATGGGCTACACCTTC.

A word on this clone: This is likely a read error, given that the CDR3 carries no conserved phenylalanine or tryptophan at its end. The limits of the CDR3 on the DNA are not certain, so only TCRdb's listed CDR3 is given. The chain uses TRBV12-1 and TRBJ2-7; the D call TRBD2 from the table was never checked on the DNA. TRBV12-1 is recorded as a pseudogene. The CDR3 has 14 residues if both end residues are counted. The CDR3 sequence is CASSCHSGTYEQYG.

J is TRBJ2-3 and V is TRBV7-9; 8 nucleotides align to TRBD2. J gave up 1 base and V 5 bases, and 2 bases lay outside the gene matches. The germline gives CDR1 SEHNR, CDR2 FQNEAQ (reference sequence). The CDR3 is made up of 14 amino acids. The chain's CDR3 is CASSRAGGTDTQYF. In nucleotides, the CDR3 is TGTGCCAGCAGCCGAGCGGGGGGCACAGATACGCAGTATTTT.

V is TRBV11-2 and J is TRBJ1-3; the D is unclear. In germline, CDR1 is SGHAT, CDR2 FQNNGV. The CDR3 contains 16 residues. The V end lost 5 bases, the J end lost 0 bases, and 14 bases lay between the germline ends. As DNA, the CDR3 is TGTGCCAGCAGCCTACGTGGAGTTAACTCTGGAAACACCATATATTTT. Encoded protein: CASSLRGVNSGNTIYF. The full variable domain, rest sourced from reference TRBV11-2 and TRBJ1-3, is EAGVAQSPRYKIIEKRQSVAFWCNPISGHATLYWYQQILGQGPKLLIQFQNNGVVDDSQLPKDRFSAERLKGVDSTLKIQPAKLEDSAVYLCASSLRGVNSGNTIYFGEGSWLTVV.

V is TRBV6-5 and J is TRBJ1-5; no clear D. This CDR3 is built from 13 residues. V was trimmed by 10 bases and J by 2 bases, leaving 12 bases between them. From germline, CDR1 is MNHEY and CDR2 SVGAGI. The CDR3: CATSSGGNQPQHF. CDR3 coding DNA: TGTGCCACTTCCTCGGGTGGCAATCAGCCCCAGCATTTT.

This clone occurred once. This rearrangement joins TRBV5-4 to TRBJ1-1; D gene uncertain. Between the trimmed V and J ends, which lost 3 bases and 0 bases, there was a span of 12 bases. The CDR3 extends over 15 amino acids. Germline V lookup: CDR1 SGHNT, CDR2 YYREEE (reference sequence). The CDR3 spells CASSSRIEVNTEAFF. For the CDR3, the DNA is TGTGCCAGCAGCTCGCGCATAGAGGTGAACACTGAAGCTTTCTTT. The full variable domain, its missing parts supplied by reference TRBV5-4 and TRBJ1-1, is ETGVTQSPTHLIKTRGQQVTLRCSSQSGHNTVSWYQQALGQGPQFIFQYYREEENGRGNFPPRFSGLQFPNYSSELNVNALELDDSALYLCASSSRIEVNTEAFFGQGTRLTVV.

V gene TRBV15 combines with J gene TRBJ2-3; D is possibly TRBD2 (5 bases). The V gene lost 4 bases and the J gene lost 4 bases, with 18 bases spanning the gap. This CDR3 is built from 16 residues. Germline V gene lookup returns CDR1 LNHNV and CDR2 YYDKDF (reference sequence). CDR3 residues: CATSKGGSSHADTQYF. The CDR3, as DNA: TGTGCCACCAGCAAAGGCGGGTCTAGTCACGCAGATACGCAGTATTTT.

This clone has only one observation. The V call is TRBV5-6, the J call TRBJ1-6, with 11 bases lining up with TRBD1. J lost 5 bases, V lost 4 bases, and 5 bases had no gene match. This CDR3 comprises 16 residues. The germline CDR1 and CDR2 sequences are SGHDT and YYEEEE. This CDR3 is CASSPDRGHNNSPLHF. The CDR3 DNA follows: TGTGCCAGCAGCCCGGACAGGGGGCATAATAATTCACCCCTCCACTTT.

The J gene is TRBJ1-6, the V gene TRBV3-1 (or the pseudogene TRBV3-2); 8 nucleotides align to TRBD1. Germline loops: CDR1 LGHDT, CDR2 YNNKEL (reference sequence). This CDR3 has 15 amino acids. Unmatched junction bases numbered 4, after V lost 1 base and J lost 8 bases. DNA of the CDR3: TGTGCCAGCAGCCAAGGCGGACAGGGAGATTCACCCCTCCACTTT. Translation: CASSQGGQGDSPLHF.

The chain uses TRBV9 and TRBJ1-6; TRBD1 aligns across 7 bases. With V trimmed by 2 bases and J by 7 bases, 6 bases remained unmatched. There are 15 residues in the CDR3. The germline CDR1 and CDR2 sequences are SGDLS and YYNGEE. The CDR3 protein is CASSVGDRANSPLHF. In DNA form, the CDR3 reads TGTGCCAGCAGCGTGGGAGACAGGGCAAATTCACCCCTCCACTTT. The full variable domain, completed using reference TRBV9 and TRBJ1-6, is DSGVTQTPKHLITATGQRVTLRCSPRSGDLSVYWYQQSLDQGLQFLIQYYNGEERAKGNILERFSAQQFPDLHSELNLSSLELGDSALYFCASSVGDRANSPLHFGNGTRLTVT.

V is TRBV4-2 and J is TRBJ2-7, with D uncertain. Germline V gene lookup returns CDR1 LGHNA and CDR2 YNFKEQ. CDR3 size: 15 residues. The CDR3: CGRPRERPSLYEQYV. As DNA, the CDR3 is TGTGGTCGCCCTCGAGAGCGTCCCTCCCTATACGAGCAGTACGTC.

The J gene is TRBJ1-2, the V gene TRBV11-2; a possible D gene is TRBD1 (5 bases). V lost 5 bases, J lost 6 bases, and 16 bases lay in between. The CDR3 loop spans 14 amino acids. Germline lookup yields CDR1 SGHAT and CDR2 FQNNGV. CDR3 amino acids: CASSPPGREDGYTF. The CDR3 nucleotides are TGTGCCAGCAGCCCCCCGGGCAGGGAGGATGGCTACACCTTC.

The CDR3 DNA follows: TGTGCCAGCAGTGACTCACAGCGGGGAACAGATACGCAGTATTTT. Encoded protein: CASSDSQRGTDTQYF. The chain has TRBV6-4 and TRBJ2-3; 7 bases map to TRBD2. The germline V gene encodes CDR1 MRHNA and CDR2 SNTAGT. After removal of 0 bases from V and 3 bases from J, the junction contained 3 bases not matched to a gene. The CDR3 is made up of 15 amino acids.

Here the CDR3 DNA reads TGTGCCAGCAGTGAAGCCCCATTGGACAGATTCTATGGCTACACCTTC. Its translation: CASSEAPLDRFYGYTF. The rearrangement joins TRBV25-1 to TRBJ1-2; possibly TRBD1 for D (6 bases). The CDR3 totals 16 residues. Trimming stripped 2 bases from V and 4 bases from J, with 17 bases between. CDR1 MGHDK and CDR2 SYGVNS come from the germline V gene.

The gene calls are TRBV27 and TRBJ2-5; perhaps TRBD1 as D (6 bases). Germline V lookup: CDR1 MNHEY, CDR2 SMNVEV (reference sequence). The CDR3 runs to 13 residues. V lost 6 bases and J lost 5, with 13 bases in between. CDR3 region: CASREQGWETQYF. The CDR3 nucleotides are TGTGCCAGCAGGGAACAGGGCTGGGAGACCCAGTACTTC.

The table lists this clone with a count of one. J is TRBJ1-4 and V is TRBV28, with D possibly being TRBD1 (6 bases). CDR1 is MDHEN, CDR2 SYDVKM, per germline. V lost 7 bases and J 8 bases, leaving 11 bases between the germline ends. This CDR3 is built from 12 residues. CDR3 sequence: CASIAQGEKLFF. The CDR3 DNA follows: TGTGCCAGCATTGCCCAGGGGGAAAAACTGTTTTTT.

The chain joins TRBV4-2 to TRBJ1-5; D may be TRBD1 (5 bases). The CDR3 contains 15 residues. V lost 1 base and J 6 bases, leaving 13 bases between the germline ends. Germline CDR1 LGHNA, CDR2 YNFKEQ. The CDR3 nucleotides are TGTGCCAGCAGCCAAGTCTGGCAGGGAAGTCAGCCCCAGCATTTT. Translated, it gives CASSQVWQGSQPQHF.

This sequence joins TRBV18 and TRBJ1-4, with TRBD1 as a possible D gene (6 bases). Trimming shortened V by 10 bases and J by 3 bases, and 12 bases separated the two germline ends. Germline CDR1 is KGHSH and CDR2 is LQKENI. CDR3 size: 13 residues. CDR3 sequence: CATAGGANEKLFF. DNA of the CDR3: TGTGCCACCGCGGGGGGCGCTAATGAAAAACTGTTTTTT.

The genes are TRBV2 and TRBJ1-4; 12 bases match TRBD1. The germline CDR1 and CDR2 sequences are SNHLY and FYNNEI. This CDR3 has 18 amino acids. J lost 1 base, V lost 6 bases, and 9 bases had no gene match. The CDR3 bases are TGTGCCAGCAGCCCCTCCCGGGACAGGGGGCGAACTAATGAAAAACTGTTTTTT. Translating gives CASSPSRDRGRTNEKLFF.

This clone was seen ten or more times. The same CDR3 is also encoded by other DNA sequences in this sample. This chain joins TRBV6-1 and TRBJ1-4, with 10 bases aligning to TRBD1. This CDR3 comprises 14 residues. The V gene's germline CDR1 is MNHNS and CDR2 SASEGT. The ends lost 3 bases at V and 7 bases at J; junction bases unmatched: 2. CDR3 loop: CASSEGQGFEKLFF. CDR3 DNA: TGTGCCAGCAGTGAGGGACAGGGGTTTGAAAAACTGTTTTTT.

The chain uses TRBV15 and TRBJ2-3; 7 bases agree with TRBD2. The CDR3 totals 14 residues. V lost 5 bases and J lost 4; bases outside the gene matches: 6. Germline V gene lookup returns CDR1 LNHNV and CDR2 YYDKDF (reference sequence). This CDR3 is CATSDTGGADTQYF. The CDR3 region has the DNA TGTGCCACCAGCGACACGGGGGGAGCAGATACGCAGTATTTT.

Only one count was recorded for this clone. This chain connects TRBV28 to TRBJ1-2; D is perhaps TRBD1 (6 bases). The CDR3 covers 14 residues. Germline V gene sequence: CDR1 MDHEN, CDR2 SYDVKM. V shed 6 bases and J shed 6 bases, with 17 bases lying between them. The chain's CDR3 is CASRVEGGGDGYTF. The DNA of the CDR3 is TGTGCCAGCAGGGTAGAGGGGGGGGGAGATGGCTACACCTTC.

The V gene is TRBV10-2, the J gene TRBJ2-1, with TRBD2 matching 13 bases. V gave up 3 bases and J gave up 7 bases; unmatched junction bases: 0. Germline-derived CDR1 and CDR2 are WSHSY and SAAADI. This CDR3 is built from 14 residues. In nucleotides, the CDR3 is TGCGCCAGCAGTGAACTAGCGGGGGGGAATGAGCAGTTCTTC. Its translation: CASSELAGGNEQFF.